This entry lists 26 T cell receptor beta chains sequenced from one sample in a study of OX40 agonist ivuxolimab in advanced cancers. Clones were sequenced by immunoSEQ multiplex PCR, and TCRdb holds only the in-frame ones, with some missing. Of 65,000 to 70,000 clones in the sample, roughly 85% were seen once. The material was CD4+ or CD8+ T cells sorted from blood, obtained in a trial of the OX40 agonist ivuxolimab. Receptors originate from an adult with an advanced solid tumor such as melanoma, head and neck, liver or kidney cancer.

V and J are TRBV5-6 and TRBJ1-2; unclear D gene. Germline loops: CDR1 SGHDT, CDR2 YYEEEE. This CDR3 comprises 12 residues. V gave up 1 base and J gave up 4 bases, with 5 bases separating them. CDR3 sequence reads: CASSLRGYGYTF. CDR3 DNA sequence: TGTGCCAGCAGCTTGCGGGGCTATGGCTACACCTTC.

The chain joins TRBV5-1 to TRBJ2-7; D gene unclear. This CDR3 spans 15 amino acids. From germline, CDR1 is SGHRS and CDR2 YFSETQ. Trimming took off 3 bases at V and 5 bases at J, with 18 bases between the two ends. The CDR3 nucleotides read TGCGCCAGCAGCTCGGTACATAACCCGGTGGACGAGCAGTACTTC. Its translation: CASSSVHNPVDEQYF.

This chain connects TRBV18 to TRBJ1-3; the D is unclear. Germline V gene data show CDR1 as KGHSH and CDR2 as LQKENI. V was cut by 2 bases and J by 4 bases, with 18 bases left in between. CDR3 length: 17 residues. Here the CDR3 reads CASSPEEGKAPGNTIYF. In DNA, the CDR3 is TGTGCCAGCTCACCAGAGGAGGGAAAAGCTCCCGGAAACACCATATATTTT. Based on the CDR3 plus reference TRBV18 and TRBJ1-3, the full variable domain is NAGVMQNPRHLVRRRGQEARLRCSPMKGHSHVYWYRQLPEEGLKFMVYLQKENIIDESGMPKERFSAEFPKEGPSILRIQQVVRGDSAAYFCASSPEEGKAPGNTIYFGEGSWLTVV.

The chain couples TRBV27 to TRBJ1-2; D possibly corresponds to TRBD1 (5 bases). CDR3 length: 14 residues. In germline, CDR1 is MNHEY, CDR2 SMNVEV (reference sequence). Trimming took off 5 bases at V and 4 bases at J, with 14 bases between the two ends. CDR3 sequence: CASSTLTDGYGYTF. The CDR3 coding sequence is TGTGCCAGCAGTACCCTGACAGACGGCTATGGCTACACCTTC.

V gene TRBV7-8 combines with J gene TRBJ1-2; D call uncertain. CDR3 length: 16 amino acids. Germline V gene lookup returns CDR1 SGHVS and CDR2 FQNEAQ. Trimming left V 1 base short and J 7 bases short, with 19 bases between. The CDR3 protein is CASSLVNPRGVSGYTF. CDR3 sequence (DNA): TGTGCCAGCAGCTTAGTAAATCCTCGGGGTGTGTCTGGCTACACCTTC.

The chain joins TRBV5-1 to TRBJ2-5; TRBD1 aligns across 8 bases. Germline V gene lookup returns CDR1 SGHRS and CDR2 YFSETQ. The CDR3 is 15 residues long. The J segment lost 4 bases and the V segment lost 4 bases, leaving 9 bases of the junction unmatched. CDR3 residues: CASSARQGRGETQYF. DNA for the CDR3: TGCGCCAGCAGCGCGCGACAGGGGCGGGGAGAGACCCAGTACTTC.

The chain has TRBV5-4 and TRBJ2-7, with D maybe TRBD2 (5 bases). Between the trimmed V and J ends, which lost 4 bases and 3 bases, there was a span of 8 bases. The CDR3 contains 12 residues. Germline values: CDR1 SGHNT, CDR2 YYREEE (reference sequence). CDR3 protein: CASSQDFYEQYF. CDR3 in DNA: TGTGCCAGCAGCCAGGACTTCTACGAGCAGTACTTC.

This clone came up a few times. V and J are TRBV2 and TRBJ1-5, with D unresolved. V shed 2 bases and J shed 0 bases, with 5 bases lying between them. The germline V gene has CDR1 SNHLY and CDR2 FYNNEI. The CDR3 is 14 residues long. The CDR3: CASSELNSNQPQHF. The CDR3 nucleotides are TGTGCCAGCAGTGAACTTAATAGCAATCAGCCCCAGCATTTT.

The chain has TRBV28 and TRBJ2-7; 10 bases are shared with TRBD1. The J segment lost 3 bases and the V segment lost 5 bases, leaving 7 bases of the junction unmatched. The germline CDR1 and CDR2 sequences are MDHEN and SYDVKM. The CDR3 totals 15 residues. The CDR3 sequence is CASSLPDRGSYEQYF. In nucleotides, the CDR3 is TGTGCCAGCAGTCTCCCGGACAGGGGGAGCTACGAGCAGTACTTC.

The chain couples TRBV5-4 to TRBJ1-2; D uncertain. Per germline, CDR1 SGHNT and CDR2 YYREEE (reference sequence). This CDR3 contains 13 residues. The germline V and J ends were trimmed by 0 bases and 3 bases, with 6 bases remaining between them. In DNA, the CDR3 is TGTGCCAGCAGCTTGGTGGGAGACTATGGCTACACCTTC. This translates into CASSLVGDYGYTF.

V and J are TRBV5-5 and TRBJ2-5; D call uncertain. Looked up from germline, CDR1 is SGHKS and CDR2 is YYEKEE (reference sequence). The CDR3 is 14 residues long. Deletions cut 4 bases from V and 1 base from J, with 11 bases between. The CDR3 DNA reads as TGTGCCAGCAGCGTTCGGTTCGGCCAAGAGACCCAGTACTTC. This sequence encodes CASSVRFGQETQYF.

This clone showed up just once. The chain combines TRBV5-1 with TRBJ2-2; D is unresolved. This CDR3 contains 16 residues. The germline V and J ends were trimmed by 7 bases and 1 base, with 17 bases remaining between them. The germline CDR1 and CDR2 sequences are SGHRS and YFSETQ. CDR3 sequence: CASSFAGPVNTGELFF. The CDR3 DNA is TGCGCCAGCTCATTTGCAGGACCCGTGAACACCGGGGAGCTGTTTTTT.

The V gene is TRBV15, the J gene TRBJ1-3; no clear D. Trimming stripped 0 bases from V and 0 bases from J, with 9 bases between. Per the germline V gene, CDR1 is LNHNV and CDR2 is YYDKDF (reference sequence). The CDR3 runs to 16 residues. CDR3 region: CATSRDGSFSGNTIYF. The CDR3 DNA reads TGTGCCACCAGCAGAGACGGTTCCTTCTCTGGAAACACCATATATTTT.

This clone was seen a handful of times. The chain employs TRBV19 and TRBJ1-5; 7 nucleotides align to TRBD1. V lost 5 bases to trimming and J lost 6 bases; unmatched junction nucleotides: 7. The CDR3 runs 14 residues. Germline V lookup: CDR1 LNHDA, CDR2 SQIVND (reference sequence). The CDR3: CASSPRQGGQPQHF. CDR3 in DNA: TGTGCCAGTAGTCCCCGACAGGGTGGTCAGCCCCAGCATTTT. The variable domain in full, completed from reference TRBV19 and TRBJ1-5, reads DGGITQSPKYLFRKEGQNVTLSCEQNLNHDAMYWYRQDPGQGLRLIYYSQIVNDFQKGDIAEGYSVSREKKESFPLTVTSAQKNPTAFYLCASSPRQGGQPQHFGDGTRLSIL.

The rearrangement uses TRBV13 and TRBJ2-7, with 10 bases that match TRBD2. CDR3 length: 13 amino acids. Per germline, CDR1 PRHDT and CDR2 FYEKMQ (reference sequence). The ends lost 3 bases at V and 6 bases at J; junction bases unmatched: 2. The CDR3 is CASSFGTSAEQYV. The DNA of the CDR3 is TGTGCCAGCAGCTTTGGGACTAGCGCCGAGCAGTACGTC.

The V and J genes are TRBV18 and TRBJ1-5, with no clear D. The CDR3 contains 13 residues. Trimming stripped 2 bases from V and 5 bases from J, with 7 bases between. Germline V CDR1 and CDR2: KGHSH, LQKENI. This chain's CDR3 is CASSPGEDQPQHF. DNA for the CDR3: TGTGCCAGCTCACCAGGAGAGGATCAGCCCCAGCATTTT.

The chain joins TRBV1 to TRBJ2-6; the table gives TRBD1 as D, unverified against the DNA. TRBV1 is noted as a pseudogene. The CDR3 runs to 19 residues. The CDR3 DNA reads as TGCACCAGCAGCCTCGTCCGGGACAGGCCCTGCTCTGGGGCCAACGTCCTGACTTTC. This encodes CTSSLVRDRPCSGANVLTF.

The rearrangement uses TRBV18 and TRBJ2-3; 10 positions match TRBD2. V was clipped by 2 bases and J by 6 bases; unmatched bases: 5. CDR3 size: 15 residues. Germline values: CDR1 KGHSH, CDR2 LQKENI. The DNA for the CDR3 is TGTGCCAGCTCACCAAGGCTAGCGGGAGCGGATACGCAGTATTTT. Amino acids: CASSPRLAGADTQYF.

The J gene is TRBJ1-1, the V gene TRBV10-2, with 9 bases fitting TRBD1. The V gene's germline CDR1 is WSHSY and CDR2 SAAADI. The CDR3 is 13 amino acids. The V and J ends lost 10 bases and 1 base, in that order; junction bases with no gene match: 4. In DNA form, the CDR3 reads TGCGCCATCACGGACAGGGGGAACACTGAAGCTTTCTTT. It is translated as CAITDRGNTEAFF.

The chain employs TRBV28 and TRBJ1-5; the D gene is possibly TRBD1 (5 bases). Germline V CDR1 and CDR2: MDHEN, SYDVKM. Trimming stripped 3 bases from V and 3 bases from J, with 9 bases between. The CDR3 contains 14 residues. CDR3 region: CASSLGGTNQPQHF. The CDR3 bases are TGTGCCAGCAGTTTGGGGGGAACCAATCAGCCCCAGCATTTT. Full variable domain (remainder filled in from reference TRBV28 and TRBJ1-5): DVKVTQSSRYLVKRTGEKVFLECVQDMDHENMFWYRQDPGLGLRLIYFSYDVKMKEKGDIPEGYSVSREKKERFSLILESASTNQTSMYLCASSLGGTNQPQHFGDGTRLSIL.

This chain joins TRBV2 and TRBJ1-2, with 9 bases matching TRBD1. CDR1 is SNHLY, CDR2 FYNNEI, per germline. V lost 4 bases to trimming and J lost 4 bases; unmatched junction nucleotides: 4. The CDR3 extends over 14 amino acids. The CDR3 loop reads CASSGQGESYGYTF. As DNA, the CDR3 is TGTGCCAGCAGTGGACAGGGGGAATCCTATGGCTACACCTTC.

The CDR3 sequence: CASSYFSGANTQYF. In DNA form, the CDR3 reads TGCGCCAGCAGCTATTTCTCAGGGGCAAATACGCAGTATTTT. This chain uses TRBV5-1 with TRBJ2-3; possibly TRBD1 for D (6 bases). The length of the CDR3 is 14 residues. CDR1 is SGHRS and CDR2 is YFSETQ in the germline V gene. V was shortened by 3 bases and J by 7 bases, with 15 bases between the two germline ends.

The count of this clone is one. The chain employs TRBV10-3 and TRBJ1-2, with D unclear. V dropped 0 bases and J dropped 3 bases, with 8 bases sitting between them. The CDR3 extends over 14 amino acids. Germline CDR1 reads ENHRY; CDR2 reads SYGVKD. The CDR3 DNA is TGTGCCATCAGTGAGTCTGGGCAGGACTATGGCTACACCTTC. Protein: CAISESGQDYGYTF.

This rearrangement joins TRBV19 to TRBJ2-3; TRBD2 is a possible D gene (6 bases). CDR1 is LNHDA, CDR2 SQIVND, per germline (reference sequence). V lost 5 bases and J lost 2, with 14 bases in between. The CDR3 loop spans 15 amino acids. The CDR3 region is CASSSTSFLTDTQYF. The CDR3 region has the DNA TGTGCCAGTAGTTCCACTAGCTTCCTCACAGATACGCAGTATTTT.

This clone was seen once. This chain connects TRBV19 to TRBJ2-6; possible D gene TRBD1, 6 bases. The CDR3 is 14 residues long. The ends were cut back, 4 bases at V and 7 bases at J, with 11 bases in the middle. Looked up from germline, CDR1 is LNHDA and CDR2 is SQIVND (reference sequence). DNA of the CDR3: TGTGCCAGTAGTAACCCACAGGGAGCCAACGTCCTGACTTTC. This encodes CASSNPQGANVLTF.

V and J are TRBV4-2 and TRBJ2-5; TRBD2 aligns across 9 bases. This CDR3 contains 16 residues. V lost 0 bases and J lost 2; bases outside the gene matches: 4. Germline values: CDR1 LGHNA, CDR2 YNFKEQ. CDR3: CASSQEASGTQETQYF. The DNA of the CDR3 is TGTGCCAGCAGCCAAGAAGCTAGCGGGACTCAAGAGACCCAGTACTTC.